This TCR beta chain was obtained from a study of T cells in Graves' hyperthyroidism and ophthalmopathy. The CDR3 regions of TCR beta were amplified from RNA transcripts. Researchers ran a first-round RT-PCR on the TCR CDR3 using the HTBI primer set. From the multiplex PCR reads, TCRdb called clonotypes with MiXCR, one entry per CDR3 protein. The data show roughly 740,000 distinct CDR3 sequences, with 16% seen just once and under 10% held by the top ten. General study results and limits: The blood repertoire included most of the expanded thyroid clonotypes above 0.001.

Note on this clonotype: What it binds is not known.

Fresh peripheral blood, 7.5 to 10 ml of it, supplied the PBMCs. In germline, CDR1 is SEHNR, CDR2 FQNEAQ (reference sequence). V lost 4 bases and J 4 bases, leaving 13 bases between the germline ends. The CDR3 sequence is 14 residues long. The chain joins TRBV7-9 to TRBJ1-2; no firm D call. This clonotype originated in a man in his late teens or twenties with Graves' hyperthyroidism. Sequences were obtained from blood. The CDR3 bases are TGTGCCAGCAGCTCATCGACTTATTTCTATGGCTACACCTTC. Its protein is CASSSSTYFYGYTF.